Below, 21 T cell receptor beta chains from the same sample are listed, as sequenced in a study of CD4 and CD8 cells across lung adenocarcinoma regions (dated by TCRdb to the late 2010s). Libraries were built with PCR. TCRdb shows the sequencer as HiSeq X Ten. In-frame beta chains were kept once TCRdb had trimmed the public reads at Q25 with fastp and called clones with MiXCR. A single entry per CDR3 protein holds the most common genes and DNA from its merged rows. The sample has more than 10,000 distinct CDR3 sequences on record, less than 70% of them singletons. The ten top clones hold under 40% of the sample. Sequencing was performed on CD8+ T cells from the margin of a lung tumor. Explained via the paper, the cell subset or site label denotes: tumor margin region. The receptors were sampled from a female donor with lung adenocarcinoma. The CD4 and CD8 labels of this study may be unreliable.

This chain links TRBV4-1 with TRBJ2-3, with D possibly TRBD2 on 6 matching bases. The CDR3 covers 15 residues. In germline, CDR1 is MGHRA, CDR2 YSYEKL. Trimming took off 1 base at V and 12 bases at J, with 20 bases between the two ends. DNA for the CDR3: TGCGCCAGCAGCCAAGTAAGGCGGGGCACAGATATTCAGTATTTT. Encoded protein: CASSQVRRGTDIQYF.

The rearrangement joins TRBV10-1 to TRBJ2-1, with 9 bases fitting TRBD2. The CDR3 has 17 residues. Germline-derived CDR1 and CDR2 are WNHNN and SYGVQD (reference sequence). V was clipped by 4 bases and J by 4 bases; unmatched bases: 11. The CDR3 loop reads CASSGLKVAGVYNEQFF. The DNA of the CDR3 is TGCGCCAGCAGTGGGCTTAAGGTAGCGGGAGTTTACAATGAGCAGTTCTTC.

Concerning this clonotype: One end of the junction varies from germline; a read error may be responsible. The chain carries TRBV6-1 and TRBJ2-4; D is tentatively TRBD1 or TRBD2 (5 bases each). The CDR3 length is 16 residues. Per the germline V gene, CDR1 is MNHNS and CDR2 is SASEGT. The CDR3 bases are TGTGCGAGCAGTCCTACGGGGCAGCGAGCCAAAAATACTCAGTACTTC. Translating it yields CASSPTGQRAKNTQYF.

The rearrangement links TRBV10-2 to TRBJ2-5; TRBD2 matches at 8 bases. CDR3 length: 13 residues. The germline gives CDR1 WSHSY, CDR2 SAAADI. Unmatched junction bases numbered 8, after V lost 10 bases and J lost 4 bases. The CDR3 reads CATGSGRGETQYF. CDR3 sequence (DNA): TGCGCCACGGGCAGCGGGAGAGGAGAGACCCAGTACTTC.

Remarks on this clonotype: The junction does not match germline at one end; this may be a read error. V gene TRBV6-1 combines with J gene TRBJ2-5; TRBD2 matches at 8 bases. Germline V gives CDR1 MNHNS, CDR2 SASEGT. This CDR3 spans 16 amino acids. In nucleotides, the CDR3 is TGTGCCAGCAGGGGTAGCGGGGACCGAGCCCAAGAGACGCAGTACTTC. Amino acids: CASRGSGDRAQETQYF.

By share of the sample, this clonotype is medium-sized. This sequence joins TRBV6-1 and TRBJ2-3; no firm D call. Germline assignment: CDR1 MNHNS and CDR2 SASEGT. The CDR3 consists of 11 residues. V gave up 8 bases and J gave up 5 bases, with 8 bases separating them. The CDR3 is CASPPVDTQYF. CDR3 DNA sequence: TGTGCCAGCCCCCCGGTAGATACGCAGTATTTT.

The chain couples TRBV3-1 to TRBJ2-1; 8 bases agree with TRBD1. Germline lookup yields CDR1 LGHDT and CDR2 YNNKEL (reference sequence). There are 15 residues in the CDR3. Trimming removed 3 bases from V and 3 bases from J; junction bases left unmatched: 4. The CDR3 here is CASSHQGALYNEQFF. The DNA for the CDR3 is TGTGCCAGCAGCCACCAGGGGGCCCTCTACAATGAGCAGTTCTTC.

This clonotype was seen repeatedly, ten times or more. J is TRBJ2-5 and V is TRBV10-1; 8 bases align to TRBD2. This CDR3 is 14 amino acids long. Germline CDR1 WNHNN, CDR2 SYGVQD (reference sequence). CDR3 nucleotides: TGCGCGGGGAGCGGGGGCCGTGACCAAGAGACCCAGTACTTC. This codes for CAGSGGRDQETQYF.

This sequence joins TRBV27 and TRBJ2-5; 7 bases line up with TRBD2. This CDR3 comprises 17 residues. The V and J ends lost 2 bases and 11 bases, in that order; junction bases with no gene match: 20. Germline CDR1 is MNHEY and CDR2 is SMNVEV (reference sequence). CDR3: CASSLRASGQLDNEQYF. For the CDR3, the DNA is TGTGCCAGCAGTTTAAGGGCTAGCGGACAACTGGACAATGAGCAGTACTTC.

Written as DNA, the CDR3 is TGTGCCAGGCTGGGGGGCGGGGACAAAAAGACCCAGTACTTC. Protein sequence: CARLGGGDKKTQYF. The chain recombines TRBV6-1 with TRBJ2-5; D assignment may be TRBD1 or TRBD2 (6 bases each). V was cut by 9 bases and J by 6 bases, with 20 bases left in between. The CDR3 sequence is 14 residues long. Germline CDR1 MNHNS, CDR2 SASEGT.

This clonotype is labeled as medium-sized. V and J are TRBV6-1 and TRBJ1-1, with D unresolved. Between the trimmed V and J ends, which lost 8 bases and 1 base, there was a span of 14 bases. The CDR3 length is 14 residues. CDR1 MNHNS and CDR2 SASEGT come from the germline V gene. The chain's CDR3 is CASERSGRNTEAFF. The DNA of the CDR3 is TGTGCCAGCGAGCGGTCTGGGAGGAACACTGAAGCTTTCTTT.

This clonotype is labeled as medium-sized. The chain has TRBV27 and TRBJ1-4; tentatively, D is TRBD1 (5 bases). The length of the CDR3 is 15 residues. CDR1 and CDR2 from the germline V gene are MNHEY and SMNVEV (reference sequence). Trimming shortened V by 3 bases and J by 3 bases, and 11 bases separated the two germline ends. CDR3 nucleotides: TGTGCCAGCAGTTTGGGGGTGGATGCTAATGAAAAACTGTTTTTT. It yields the protein CASSLGVDANEKLFF.

Comment on this clonotype: The junction differs from germline at one of its ends, possibly a read error. The chain uses TRBV6-4 and TRBJ2-3; TRBD1 or TRBD2 may be the D gene (5 bases each). Germline V gene lookup returns CDR1 MRHNA and CDR2 SNTAGT. This CDR3 has 15 residues. This CDR3 reads CASSSGSGGKDTQYF. The CDR3 region has the DNA TGTGCCAGCAGCTCAGGGTCCGGAGGCAAAGATACTCAGTATTTC.

This sequence joins TRBV14 and TRBJ1-2; possible D gene TRBD1, 6 bases. Looked up from germline, CDR1 is SGHDN and CDR2 is FVKESK. V was shortened by 1 base and J by 8 bases, with 11 bases between the two germline ends. CDR3 length equals 13 residues. This CDR3 reads CASSQGAQGGYTF. The CDR3 DNA sequence: TGTGCCAGCAGCCAAGGAGCACAGGGAGGCTACACCTTC.

This clonotype appeared many times. The chain carries TRBV6-1 and TRBJ2-3; 13 positions match TRBD2. Germline V gives CDR1 MNHNS, CDR2 SASEGT. The CDR3 loop spans 14 amino acids. Trimming cost V 6 bases and J 4 bases; bases outside gene matches: 1. CDR3 DNA sequence: TGTGCCAGCAGACTAGCGGGAGGGCCAGATACGCAGTATTTT. This sequence encodes CASRLAGGPDTQYF.

The J gene is TRBJ2-2, the V gene TRBV7-3; TRBD2 is a possible D gene (7 bases). CDR1 is SGHTA and CDR2 is FQGTGA in the germline V gene. This CDR3 contains 16 residues. The V end was cut by 4 bases, the J end by 6 bases, with 18 bases between. CDR3 sequence: CASSSRVGGVPGELFF. The CDR3 DNA reads as TGTGCCAGCAGCTCCCGTGTAGGGGGGGTTCCCGGGGAGCTGTTTTTT.

This rearrangement joins TRBV6-1 to TRBJ2-4, with TRBD1 matching over 7 bases. Trimming removed 4 bases from V and 10 bases from J; junction bases left unmatched: 16. The length of the CDR3 is 16 residues. The germline gives CDR1 MNHNS, CDR2 SASEGT. The CDR3 reads CASSARGQRATNIQYF. The CDR3 nucleotides are TGTGCCAGCAGTGCTAGGGGGCAGCGAGCCACAAATATTCAGTACTTC.

This chain joins TRBV7-2 and TRBJ2-3; TRBD2 agrees at 8 bases. CDR1 SGHTA and CDR2 FQGNSA come from the germline V gene. This CDR3 is built from 14 residues. V dropped 0 bases and J dropped 4; count of bases not matched to a gene: 0. CDR3 sequence (DNA): TGTGCCAGCAGCTTAGCTAGCGGGGCAGATACGCAGTATTTT. This encodes CASSLASGADTQYF.

In this sample, this clonotype is large. The CDR3: CASSSEPDGQGYEQYF. In DNA, the CDR3 is TGTGCCAGCAGCTCAGAACCAGACGGACAGGGCTACGAGCAGTACTTC. This chain links TRBV7-6 with TRBJ2-7; TRBD1 aligns across 8 bases. The germline V gene encodes CDR1 SGHVS and CDR2 FNYEAQ. This CDR3 has 16 residues. J lost 3 bases, V lost 4 bases, and 11 bases had no gene match.

Concerning this clonotype: The junction departs from germline at one end; a sequencing error may be responsible. The chain has TRBV6-1 and TRBJ2-5; the match to TRBD2 covers 9 bases. The CDR3 contains 16 residues. Germline CDR1 and CDR2: MNHNS and SASEGT. CDR3 nucleotides: TGTGCCAGCAGGCGTAGCGGGGGCCCAGCCCCAGAGACCCAGTACTTT. Translation: CASRRSGGPAPETQYF.

This chain connects TRBV11-3 to TRBJ2-5; no reliable D call. This CDR3 region has 13 residues. Germline V CDR1 and CDR2: SGHNT, YENEEA. Trimming took off 3 bases at V and 5 bases at J, with 10 bases between the two ends. CDR3: CASSFMGSETQYF. The CDR3 nucleotides read TGTGCCAGCAGCTTTATGGGTAGTGAGACCCAGTACTTC.